The present TCR beta chain was sequenced within a study of graft-versus-host responses after intestinal transplantation (dated by TCRdb to the early 2020s). In the study overall: Multivisceral, liver-intestinal, or isolated intestinal transplants were received by the recipients. All recipients received anti-thymocyte globulin induction followed by maintenance tacrolimus and steroids for approximately 3 years. Graft-versus-host and host-versus-graft alloreactive T cell clones were tracked in the graft, circulation and bone marrow after intestinal transplantation using bulk TCR-beta CDR3 sequencing. Alloreactive clones were identified by sequencing pre-transplant mixed lymphocyte reaction products and comparing these products with unstimulated pre-transplant donor and recipient T cells. The cohort enrolled about two dozen intestinal transplant recipients, one of whom was a retransplant, and a few patients without pretransplant specimens were excluded. A peak of at least 4% donor T cells among recipient peripheral blood mononuclear cells was the definition used for donor T cell macrochimerism. Samples from three later patients were sequenced in-house on an Illumina MiSeq with MiXCR processing rather than by the commercial service. What the work shows at the level of the full study, not this receptor alone: GvH clones were detected in recipient bone marrow, and some of these GvH clones were observed earlier in ileal mucosa or blood, consistent with an intestinal mucosal origin. Early after transplant, peak levels of circulating GvH clones were associated with declines in HvG clones. The conclusions were limited by the relatively low number and heterogeneity of the intestinal transplant patients. In the allografts of patients with donor T cell macrochimerism, GvH to HvG T cell clonal ratios were high.

The method was the immunoSEQ multiplex PCR assay. For most patients, high-throughput TCR-beta CDR3 sequencing of genomic DNA was performed by Adaptive Biotechnologies. In the paper's pipeline: TCR sequencing data were retrieved from Adaptive's ImmunoSEQ software for 15 to 20 patients, whereas three other patients were processed with MiXCR and VDJtools. Because the origin of CDR3 nucleotide sequences shared between donor and recipient could not be assigned, those sequences were removed. To be classed as alloreactive, a clone needed at least 2-fold expansion over unstimulated cells and a minimum CFSE-low frequency of 0.002% (template counts) or 0.001% (read counts). Mappable clones were those detected in sequenced pre-transplant spleen, lymph node, or MLR CFSE-low populations of the donor or recipient. The cumulative frequency of alloreactive clones was calculated as a percentage of all sequences, weighted by copy number. Not all clones reach the TCRdb copy of this immuneACCESS table, which keeps in-frame sequences only. Checked studies attribute under half of the gap to unresolved V genes and leave the rest unexplained. V and J calls and clone size are as listed in that table; D and trimming were resolved from the DNA. Within this sample are about 14,000 clones, with over 75% of them counted one time only. 3.9% of the sample is in the top ten clones.

In this sample, this clone turned up once. Which antigen it targets is not known. The record has no base qualities; no much larger clone is one base away. Intraepithelial and lamina propria lymphocytes were isolated from graft specimens using dithiothreitol, EDTA incubations and collagenase D digestion. Bulk TCR-beta sequencing was performed on serial intestinal graft biopsy specimens collected as late as 600 days after transplant. The cysteine opens and the phenylalanine closes a CDR3 of 15 amino acids. The only DNA kept is the CDR3, 45 bases in frame from the first base. For CDR1 and CDR2, the germline V gene lists SGHRS and YFSETQ. The germline ends are 13 bases apart after V is trimmed by 0 bases and J by 4 bases.

The chain is assembled from TRBV5-1 and TRBJ1-2, with TRBD1 tentatively as D gene (6 bases match). The clonotype was recovered from a human patient who received an intestinal transplant, so some T cells may come from the graft donor. Sequencing used ileum tissue, obtained roughly 26 days after intestinal transplant. CDR3 region: CASSLEGEGSYGYTF. The DNA sequence is TGCGCCAGCAGCTTGGAGGGGGAGGGGTCCTATGGCTACACCTTC.